This T cell receptor (beta chain) was documented in a study of blood T cell repertoires in COVID-19. This clone was detected only once. The repertoire was sequenced with immunoSEQ multiplex PCR; TCRdb's copy has only in-frame clones and lacks some. Here the sample spans fewer than 600,000 clones, approximately 90% being singletons. After removal of 5 bases from V and 4 bases from J, the junction contained 11 bases not matched to a gene. The CDR3 runs 16 residues. Germline assignment: CDR1 SGHNT and CDR2 YENEEA. Sequenced material: PBMCs or T cells enriched from blood (not recorded which). The J gene is TRBJ2-1, the V gene TRBV11-3, with 7 bases aligning to TRBD1. The TCR was taken from a woman in her forties who had recovered from COVID-19. In nucleotides, the CDR3 is TGTGCCAGCAGCACGCCGGGACAGTCACCTTACAATGAGCAGTTCTTC. Its protein is CASSTPGQSPYNEQFF. The whole variable domain, filled in from reference TRBV11-3 and TRBJ2-1, reads EAGVVQSPRYKIIEKKQPVAFWCNPISGHNTLYWYLQNLGQGPELLIRYENEEAVDDSQLPKDRFSAERLKGVDSTLKIQPAELGDSAVYLCASSTPGQSPYNEQFFGPGTRLTVL.